The 2 T cell receptor beta chains given below trace back to one sample, sequenced in a study of control samples from healthy donors and cancer patients. TCRdb's table, derived via immunoSEQ multiplex PCR, lists solely in-frame clones and lacks some. The sample gives about 58,000 clones, 70% to 90% of which show up once; more than 9.5% is in the top ten. The specimen sequenced was PBMCs. The receptors were gathered from a woman aged 55-75 years with lung cancer.

V is TRBV5-1 and J is TRBJ2-1, with 9 bases matching TRBD2. V shed 7 bases, J shed 4 bases, and the junction held 9 bases outside the gene matches. Germline CDR1 is SGHRS and CDR2 is YFSETQ. CDR3 length equals 15 residues. The DNA for the CDR3 is TGCGCCAGCGGAGGGGGACTAGCCGGTTACAATGAGCAGTTCTTC. Its translation is CASGGGLAGYNEQFF.

This clone appeared a single time. The chain recombines TRBV19 with TRBJ2-1, with D unresolved. Germline CDR1 is LNHDA and CDR2 is SQIVND (reference sequence). Trimming removed 8 bases at V and 0 bases at J, with 8 bases between. The CDR3 is made up of 13 amino acids. The CDR3 nucleotides are TGTGCCAGTGGGTGGAGCTCCTACAATGAGCAGTTCTTC. Protein product: CASGWSSYNEQFF.